This paragraph covers one T cell receptor (beta chain) sequence. Its specificity is unknown. Unmatched junction bases numbered 11, after V lost 6 bases and J lost 7 bases. Looked up from germline, CDR1 is DFQATT and CDR2 is SNEGSKA (reference sequence). The CDR3 extends over 13 amino acids. One entry per CDR3 protein, called by TCRdb with MiXCR from the RT-PCR reads. Of about 540,000 distinct CDR3 sequences in the sample, roughly a quarter are singletons; the top ten hold 2.8%. The data were obtained in a study of response to subunit inactivated influenza vaccine. Broader study findings: The authors offered the suggestion that each seasonal influenza vaccination recruits few new T cells.

These data are also associated with another study on T cells expressing NK-cell markers. That report adds: With UMIs, 5'RACE template switching was used to make TCR beta cDNA. The same clonotypes also predominated in the CD3+CD56-NKG2C+ fraction of a handful of donors.

The chain joins TRBV20-1 to TRBJ2-7; the match to TRBD2 covers 8 bases. The TCR originated in a man aged 50 or older who received an inactivated influenza vaccine. Sequences were derived from CD4+ T cells sorted from PBMCs, sampled 11 to 12 days after vaccination. The DNA for the CDR3 is TGCAGTGCCCTGTCCAGCGGGGGTGGGGAGCAGTACTTC. Translating gives CSALSSGGGEQYF.